This T cell receptor beta chain is from a study of T cells after yellow fever vaccination. The overall study: Researchers used SMART-Seq v4 Ultra Low Input to prepare fractions that had low cell numbers.

Per germline, CDR1 SGHNT and CDR2 YYREEE (reference sequence). This CDR3 has 13 residues. The ends lost 0 bases at V and 4 bases at J; junction bases unmatched: 0. Production of TCR cDNA was by 5'RACE template switching, which also added a universal primer site and UMIs. Each CDR3 protein is one row after TCRdb ran MiXCR on the 5' RACE reads. The data show more than 350,000 distinct CDR3 sequences, around 10% seen once. General study results and limits: Contamination by abundant bulk-population clonotypes could be present in FACS-sorted repertoires.

Only a few counts were recorded for this clonotype. The antigen remains undetermined. The sample here was PBMCs, taken on the day of the first yellow fever vaccination. J is TRBJ2-5 and V is TRBV5-4, with 7 positions matching TRBD2. The clonotype originates from a man between 18 and 35 years old who received the YFV17D yellow fever vaccine. CDR3 in DNA: TGTGCCAGCAGCTTGGGGACTAGAGAGACCCAGTACTTC. This sequence encodes CASSLGTRETQYF.